The clone carrying this T cell receptor (beta chain) appeared once. This sample was included in a study of blood T cell repertoires in COVID-19. The wider study: Sites across the United States, Italy and Spain contributed samples from acute and convalescent COVID-19. Nucleic acid was either cDNA or gDNA, and it came from T cells, B-cell-depleted T cells, or PBMCs.

Germline V lookup: CDR1 MNHEY, CDR2 SMNVEV (reference sequence). V gave up 7 bases and J gave up 4 bases; unmatched junction bases: 7. This CDR3 comprises 15 residues. In the authors' workflow: For nucleated cells, counts were estimated from reference gene primer amplification. Measured with immunoSEQ multiplex PCR; TCRdb has only the in-frame clones, and not every one. Clone size and V and J calls were adopted from that table, with D and trimming inferred from the DNA. The data hold just under 350,000 clones, with 65% to 85% observed a single time. Sequenced sample: peripheral blood. The chain is built from TRBV27 and TRBJ2-1, with 10 bases lining up with TRBD2. The origin of this receptor is a man aged 25 to 40 with active or convalescent COVID-19. The CDR3 here is CASKTRTSGYNEQFF. CDR3 coding DNA: TGTGCCAGCAAAACCCGGACTAGCGGATACAATGAGCAGTTCTTC.